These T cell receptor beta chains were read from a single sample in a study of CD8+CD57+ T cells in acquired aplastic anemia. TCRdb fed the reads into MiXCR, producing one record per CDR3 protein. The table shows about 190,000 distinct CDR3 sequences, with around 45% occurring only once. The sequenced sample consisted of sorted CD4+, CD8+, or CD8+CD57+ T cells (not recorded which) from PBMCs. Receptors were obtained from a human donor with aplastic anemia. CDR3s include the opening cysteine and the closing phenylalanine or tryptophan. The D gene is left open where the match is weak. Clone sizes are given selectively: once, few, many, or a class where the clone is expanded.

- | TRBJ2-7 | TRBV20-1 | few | CSARPASPSYEQYF | TGCAGTGCTAGGCCCGCTTCTCCCTCCTACGAGCAGTACTTC
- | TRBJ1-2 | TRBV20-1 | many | CSAREVGGAIAYGYTF | TGCAGTGCTAGAGAGGTCGGGGGCGCGATCGCCTATGGCTACACCTTC
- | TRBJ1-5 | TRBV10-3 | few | CAISTGLNNQPQHF | TGTGCCATCAGTACCGGGCTGAATAATCAGCCCCAGCATTTT
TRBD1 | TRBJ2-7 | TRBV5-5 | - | CASSSQTGGFPNEQYF | TGTGCCAGCAGCTCGCAAACAGGGGGCTTTCCGAACGAGCAGTACTTC
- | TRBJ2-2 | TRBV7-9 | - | CASSLMSYGELFF | TGTGCCAGCAGCTTAATGTCCTATGGGGAGCTGTTTTTT
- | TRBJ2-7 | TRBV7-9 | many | CASSLYLGGTYEQYF | TGTGCCAGCAGCTTATATTTAGGAGGGACCTACGAGCAGTACTTC
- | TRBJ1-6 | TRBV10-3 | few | CAISGDRTVNSPLHF | TGTGCCATCAGTGGGGATCGGACAGTTAATTCACCCCTCCACTTT
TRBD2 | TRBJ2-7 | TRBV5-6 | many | CASSLFGTSSSYEQYF | TGTGCCAGCAGCTTGTTCGGGACTAGCAGCTCCTACGAGCAGTACTTC
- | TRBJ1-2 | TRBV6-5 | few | CASSYSGGGYGYTF | TGTGCCAGCAGTTACTCGGGGGGGGGCTATGGCTACACCTTC
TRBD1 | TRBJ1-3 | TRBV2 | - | CASSRDRALSGNTIYF | TGTGCCAGCAGTCGGGACAGGGCTTTATCTGGAAACACCATATATTTT
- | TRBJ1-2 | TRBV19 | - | CASSSDSRANYGYTF | TGTGCCAGTAGTTCGGACAGCCGAGCTAACTATGGCTACACCTTC
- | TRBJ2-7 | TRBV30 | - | CAWSRSLTTYGQYF | TGTGCCTGGAGTCGGTCCCTAACAACCTACGGGCAGTACTTC
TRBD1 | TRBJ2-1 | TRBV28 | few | CASSLGDSKANEQFF | TGTGCCAGCAGTTTGGGGGACAGCAAGGCTAATGAGCAGTTCTTC
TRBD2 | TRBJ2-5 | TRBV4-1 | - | CASSWTSPETQYF | TGCGCCAGCAGCTGGACTAGTCCAGAGACCCAGTACTTC
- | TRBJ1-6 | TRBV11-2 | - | CASTSLTGRYSPLHF | TGTGCCAGCACCTCGCTTACGGGCCGCTACTCGCCCCTCCACTTT
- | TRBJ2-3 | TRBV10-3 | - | CAISVDRGVSTDTQSF | TGTGCCATCAGTGTGGACCGGGGCGTTAGCACAGATACGCAGTCTTTT
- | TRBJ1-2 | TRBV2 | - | CASSTPGEYGYTF | TGTGCCAGCAGTACACCAGGGGAGTATGGCTACACCTTC
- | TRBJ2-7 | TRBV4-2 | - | CASSLERSGGSYEQYF | TGTGCCAGCAGCCTCGAACGTAGCGGAGGCTCCTACGAGCAGTACTTC
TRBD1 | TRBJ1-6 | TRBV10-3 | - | CAIRPRDSNSPLHF | TGTGCCATCAGACCTAGGGACAGTAATTCACCCCTCCACTTT
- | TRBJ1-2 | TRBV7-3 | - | CASSLQSGDGYTF | TGTGCCAGCAGCTTACAAAGCGGGGATGGCTACACCTTC
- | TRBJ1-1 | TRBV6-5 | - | CASSSVVLVNTEAFF | TGTGCCAGCAGTTCAGTGGTCCTGGTGAACACTGAAGCTTTCTTT
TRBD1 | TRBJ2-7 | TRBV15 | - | CATSRVGGTGREQYF | TGTGCCACCAGCAGAGTAGGTGGGACAGGGCGCGAGCAGTACTTC
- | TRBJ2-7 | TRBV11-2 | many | CASSLGSPVPSYEQYF | TGTGCCAGCAGCTTAGGTAGCCCGGTCCCCTCCTACGAGCAGTACTTC
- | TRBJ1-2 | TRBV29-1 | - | CSVEEDEGIYGYTF | TGCAGCGTTGAAGAGGATGAGGGCATCTATGGCTACACCTTC
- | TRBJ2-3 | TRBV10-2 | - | CASSEVAYRWYTQYF | TGCGCCAGCAGTGAGGTGGCGTATCGGTGGTATACGCAGTATTTT
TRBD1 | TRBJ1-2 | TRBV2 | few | CASSVRQGGGYTF | TGTGCCAGCAGTGTGCGACAGGGAGGAGGCTACACCTTC
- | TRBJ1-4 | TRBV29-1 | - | CSVESRGGEKLFF | TGCAGCGTTGAAAGTAGGGGAGGAGAAAAACTGTTTTTT
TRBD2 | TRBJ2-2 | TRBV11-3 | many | CASERTSDHTGELFF | TGTGCCAGTGAGCGGACTAGCGACCACACCGGGGAGCTGTTTTTT
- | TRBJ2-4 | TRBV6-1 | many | CASSDSWIAKNIQYF | TGTGCCAGCAGTGATAGTTGGATAGCCAAAAACATTCAGTACTTC
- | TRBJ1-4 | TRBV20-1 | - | CSARETKLFF | TGCAGTGCCCGAGAAACAAAACTGTTTTTT
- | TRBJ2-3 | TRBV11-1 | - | CASSLGGGMADTQYF | TGTGCCAGCAGCTTAGGTGGGGGGATGGCAGATACGCAGTATTTT
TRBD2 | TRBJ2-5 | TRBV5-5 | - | CASSFVSGLGAETQYF | TGTGCCAGCAGCTTTGTCTCGGGACTAGGGGCAGAGACCCAGTACTTC
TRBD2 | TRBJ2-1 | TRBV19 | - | CASSISGGPTNEQFF | TGTGCCAGTAGTATTAGCGGGGGGCCCACCAATGAGCAGTTCTTC
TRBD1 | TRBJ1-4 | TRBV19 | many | CATRPGTGFGEKLFF | TGTGCCACAAGGCCGGGGACAGGATTCGGGGAAAAACTGTTTTTT
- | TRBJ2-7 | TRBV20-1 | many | CSARDRAAEQYF | TGCAGTGCTAGAGATCGGGCAGCTGAGCAGTACTTC
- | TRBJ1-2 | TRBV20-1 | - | CSARDLGRSYGYTF | TGCAGTGCTAGAGATCTAGGCAGGAGCTATGGCTACACCTTC
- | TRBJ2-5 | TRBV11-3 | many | CASSLESQETQYF | TGTGCCAGCAGCTTGGAAAGCCAAGAGACCCAGTACTTC
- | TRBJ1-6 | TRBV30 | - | CAWSGVRERSNSPLHF | TGTGCCTGGAGTGGGGTCAGGGAAAGAAGTAATTCACCCCTCCACTTT
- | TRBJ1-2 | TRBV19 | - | CASSMVAGVYGYTF | TGTGCCAGTAGTATGGTGGCAGGGGTCTATGGCTACACCTTC
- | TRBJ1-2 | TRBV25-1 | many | CASSDEGVWGYTF | TGTGCCAGCAGTGATGAGGGGGTTTGGGGCTACACCTTC
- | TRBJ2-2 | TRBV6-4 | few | CASSDSFEDVTGELFF | TGTGCCAGCAGTGACTCGTTTGAGGATGTTACCGGGGAGCTGTTTTTT
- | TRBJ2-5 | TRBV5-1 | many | CASSAFTHQETQYF | TGCGCCAGCAGTGCCTTTACTCACCAAGAGACCCAGTACTTC
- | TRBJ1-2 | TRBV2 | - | CASTRAWNYGYTF | TGTGCCAGCACTAGAGCCTGGAACTATGGCTATACCTTC